Listed below are T cell receptor beta chains from one sample, sequenced in a study of T-cell reconstitution after alpha-beta-depleted transplantation in children. Via MiXCR, TCRdb re-called the PCR reads, giving one row per CDR3 protein. This table holds about 600,000 distinct CDR3 sequences, 10% to 15% found once. Specimen: PBMCs, mostly from graft donor cells, collected 360 days after TCRalphabeta/CD19-depleted stem cell transplant. The receptors here all came from a male patient between 10 and 17 years old who had a stem cell transplant for acute myeloid leukemia, so the T cells may come from the graft donor. Each CDR3 is given with its conserved first and last residue. A D gene is named only where the DNA matches it firmly. Rows may omit the clone size; those that give it use once, few, many or a size class.

D	V	size	J	CDR3	DNA
-	TRBV29-1	-	TRBJ1-2	CSVTSGGKSYGYTF	TGCAGCGTGACCTCCGGGGGGAAGAGCTATGGCTACACCTTC
-	TRBV10-2	many	TRBJ2-7	CASSEIYEQYF	TGCGCCAGCAGTGAGATCTACGAGCAGTACTTC
-	TRBV6-2/TRBV6-3	many	TRBJ2-1	CASSYVGTGLNEQFF	TGTGCCAGCAGTTATGTCGGGACTGGGCTCAATGAGCAGTTCTTC
-	TRBV18	few	TRBJ2-7	CASSPWGRVISYEQYF	TGTGCCAGCTCACCATGGGGCAGGGTGATCTCCTACGAGCAGTACTTC
TRBD2	TRBV11-1	few	TRBJ2-2	CASSFPTSGTTNTGELFF	TGTGCCAGCAGCTTTCCGACTAGCGGGACCACTAACACCGGGGAGCTGTTTTTT
-	TRBV12-3/TRBV12-4	-	TRBJ2-5	CASSLRLERETQYF	TGTGCCAGCAGTTTGAGACTAGAGCGAGAGACCCAGTACTTC
-	TRBV20-1	-	TRBJ2-1	CSARASGIRSYNEQFF	TGCAGTGCTAGGGCCTCGGGCATAAGGTCCTACAATGAGCAGTTCTTC
-	TRBV5-6	-	TRBJ2-5	CASSSETETQYF	TGTGCCAGCAGCTCGGAGACAGAGACCCAGTACTTC
-	TRBV7-6	few	TRBJ1-4	CASSLRGSSREKLFF	TGTGCCAGCAGCTTAAGGGGCAGTTCGAGAGAAAAACTGTTTTTT
-	TRBV7-9	-	TRBJ2-3	CASTFTGLWTDTQYF	TGTGCCAGCACCTTTACAGGGTTGTGGACAGATACGCAGTATTTT
-	TRBV9	-	TRBJ2-3	CASSPIVGTDTQYF	TGTGCCAGCAGCCCTATTGTGGGGACAGATACGCAGTATTTT
-	TRBV12-3/TRBV12-4	-	TRBJ1-1	CASSPRDYAFEAFF	TGTGCCAGCAGTCCAAGGGACTATGCTTTTGAAGCTTTCTTT
TRBD2	TRBV20-1	many	TRBJ2-4	CSARDPIRNLADINIQYF	TGCAGTGCTAGAGACCCCATTAGAAACCTAGCGGACATAAACATTCAGTACTTC
TRBD2	TRBV20-1	many	TRBJ2-7	CSARDRSGTSYEQYF	TGCAGTGCTAGAGATAGGAGCGGGACGTCCTACGAGCAGTACTTC
TRBD2	TRBV5-1	-	TRBJ2-7	CASSLAAGASEQYF	TGCGCCAGCAGCTTGGCAGCGGGAGCATCCGAGCAGTACTTC
-	TRBV24-1	many	TRBJ2-1	CATSDPRRFGVGEQFF	TGTGCCACCAGTGATCCTCGGAGGTTTGGGGTTGGTGAGCAGTTCTTC
TRBD2	TRBV5-5	few	TRBJ2-2	CASRVGLAGLNTGELFF	TGTGCCAGCAGGGTGGGACTAGCGGGATTGAACACCGGGGAGCTGTTTTTT
TRBD2	TRBV20-1	many	TRBJ2-1	CSARLLTSVYNEQFF	TGCAGTGCTAGGCTCCTCACTAGCGTCTACAATGAGCAGTTCTTC
TRBD1	TRBV7-9	few	TRBJ2-7	CASSSLHVFRGHEQYF	TGTGCCAGCAGCTCCCTTCACGTTTTTAGGGGGCACGAGCAGTACTTC
-	TRBV5-1	-	TRBJ2-5	CASAMTETQYF	TGCGCCAGCGCGATGACGGAGACCCAGTACTTC
-	TRBV20-1	few	TRBJ2-5	CSARDQPGSQETQYF	TGCAGTGCTAGAGATCAACCAGGCTCCCAAGAGACCCAGTACTTC
-	TRBV20-1	-	TRBJ2-1	CSAASSEGYNEQFF	TGCAGTGCTGCTTCTAGTGAGGGGTACAATGAGCAGTTCTTC
-	TRBV7-9	few	TRBJ1-6	CASRGGQDYNSPLHF	TGTGCCAGCAGGGGTGGGCAGGACTATAATTCACCCCTCCACTTT
TRBD1	TRBV5-8	-	TRBJ2-7	CASSPDRGRPYEQYF	TGTGCCAGCAGCCCAGACAGGGGGCGGCCCTACGAGCAGTACTTC
-	TRBV11-2	many	TRBJ2-1	CASSLEGFTYNEQFF	TGTGCCAGCAGCTTAGAGGGTTTTACCTACAATGAGCAGTTCTTC
TRBD1	TRBV6-1	-	TRBJ1-2	CASSTGTGLVSTF	TGTGCCAGCAGTACCGGGACAGGGTTGGTCTCCACCTTC
-	TRBV7-3	few	TRBJ2-1	CASSLAGPSSYNEQFF	TGTGCCAGCAGCTTAGCAGGGCCCAGCTCCTACAATGAGCAGTTCTTC
TRBD2	TRBV28	few	TRBJ2-7	CASSSRGGTSGYEQYF	TGTGCCAGCAGTTCAAGGGGTGGGACTAGCGGCTACGAGCAGTACTTC
-	TRBV6-2/TRBV6-3	-	TRBJ2-3	CASRPSGGINTQYF	TGTGCCAGCAGACCCAGCGGCGGGATAAATACGCAGTATTTT
-	TRBV29-1	-	TRBJ2-7	CSARTESSYEQYF	TGCAGCGCCCGGACAGAGAGCTCCTACGAGCAGTACTTC
-	TRBV4-2	many	TRBJ2-4	CASSLVRNLAKNIQYF	TGTGCCAGCAGCCTAGTGCGGAACCTAGCCAAAAACATTCAGTACTTC
-	TRBV20-1	-	TRBJ1-2	CSARDRMNYGYTF	TGCAGTGCTAGAGATAGGATGAACTATGGCTACACCTTC
-	TRBV7-9	few	TRBJ1-4	CASSPLTGFDEKLFF	TGTGCCAGCAGCCCTCTTACAGGGTTTGATGAAAAACTGTTTTTT
TRBD1	TRBV5-1	-	TRBJ2-1	CASSFSGTGIPNEQFF	TGCGCCAGCAGCTTCAGCGGGACAGGGATCCCCAATGAGCAGTTCTTC
-	TRBV29-1	-	TRBJ2-2	CCSGTLSGELFF	TGCTGCTCCGGGACGCTGTCCGGGGAGCTGTTTTTT
-	TRBV7-2	many	TRBJ2-5	CASSLGRVETQYF	TGTGCCAGCAGCTTGGGCAGGGTAGAGACCCAGTACTTC
TRBD2	TRBV7-6	many	TRBJ2-3	CASSLGGLAIDTQYF	TGTGCCAGCAGCTTAGGAGGACTAGCGATTGATACGCAGTATTTT
-	TRBV20-1	few	TRBJ2-7	CSAKKQSGYEQYF	TGCAGTGCTAAGAAGCAAAGCGGATACGAGCAGTACTTC
-	TRBV7-3	few	TRBJ2-5	CASSLILRARETQYF	TGTGCCAGCAGCTTAATCCTCCGGGCGAGGGAGACCCAGTACTTC
-	TRBV20-1	few	TRBJ2-5	CSARGGLRETQYF	TGCAGTGCTAGGGGGGGGCTTCGGGAGACCCAGTACTTC
-	TRBV10-3	-	TRBJ2-7	CAIRDSISGVGEQYF	TGTGCCATCAGGGACTCGATCTCAGGGGTCGGCGAGCAGTACTTC
TRBD1	TRBV28	-	TRBJ2-5	CASSRGGAETQYF	TGTGCCAGCAGCAGAGGGGGCGCGGAGACCCAGTACTTC
-	TRBV2	few	TRBJ2-6	CASSSGTPSSGANVLTF	TGTGCCAGCAGTTCCGGGACACCGAGCTCTGGGGCCAACGTCCTGACTTTC
-	TRBV6-5	many	TRBJ2-3	CASSYSLFGSTDTQYF	TGTGCCAGCAGTTACTCGCTTTTCGGGAGCACAGATACGCAGTATTTT
-	TRBV29-1	-	TRBJ1-5	CSVEDRPDQPQHF	TGCAGCGTTGAAGATAGACCGGATCAGCCCCAGCATTTT
-	TRBV28	many	TRBJ1-5	CASFSRVGNNQPQHF	TGTGCCAGCTTTTCAAGGGTAGGGAACAATCAGCCCCAGCATTTT
-	TRBV20-1	-	TRBJ1-2	CSTTGPRYYGYTF	TGCAGTACTACGGGACCCCGTTACTATGGCTACACCTTC
TRBD1	TRBV20-1	few	TRBJ2-7	CSASWVVTGAYEQYF	TGCAGTGCTAGTTGGGTTGTGACAGGGGCCTACGAGCAGTACTTC
-	TRBV18	few	TRBJ2-3	CASSREVGPSTDTQYF	TGTGCCAGCTCACGAGAAGTCGGACCAAGCACAGATACGCAGTATTTT
TRBD2	TRBV9	few	TRBJ2-5	CASSGRGLAAETQYF	TGTGCCAGCAGCGGAAGGGGACTAGCAGCCGAGACCCAGTACTTC
-	TRBV27	-	TRBJ2-1	CASSPPPSLALYNEQFF	TGTGCCAGCAGTCCCCCCCCCTCGTTAGCGCTTTACAATGAGCAGTTCTTC
TRBD2	TRBV18	few	TRBJ2-7	CASSPQPGLIPLEQYF	TGTGCCAGCTCACCACAACCGGGACTAATCCCCCTCGAGCAGTACTTC
TRBD2	TRBV28	few	TRBJ2-1	CASSLGTSGTRYNEQFF	TGTGCCAGCAGTCTTGGGACTAGCGGGACGAGATACAATGAGCAGTTCTTC
-	TRBV12-3/TRBV12-4	few	TRBJ2-1	CASSFALGEPLHNEQFF	TGTGCCAGCAGTTTTGCTTTGGGGGAGCCCCTTCACAATGAGCAGTTCTTC
TRBD2	TRBV5-1	few	TRBJ2-2	CASSLFGLAETTNTGELFF	TGCGCCAGCAGCTTATTCGGACTAGCCGAAACCACGAACACCGGGGAGCTGTTTTTT
-	TRBV4-3	few	TRBJ2-5	CASSQGGQLETQYF	TGCGCCAGCAGCCAAGGAGGGCAATTGGAGACCCAGTACTTC
-	TRBV7-2	-	TRBJ2-7	CASSHGNEQYF	TGTGCCAGCAGCCACGGGAACGAGCAGTACTTC
-	TRBV6-2/TRBV6-3	few	TRBJ2-7	CASSYGGVDEQYF	TGTGCCAGCAGTTACGGGGGCGTGGACGAGCAGTACTTC
-	TRBV7-8	many	TRBJ2-1	CASLSYGLHNEQFF	TGTGCCAGCCTGAGCTATGGGCTACACAATGAGCAGTTCTTC
TRBD2	TRBV20-1	-	TRBJ2-1	CSASPGLAVLSPYNEQFF	TGCAGTGCTAGTCCGGGACTAGCGGTCCTGAGCCCCTACAATGAGCAGTTCTTC